The 2 T cell receptor beta chains below all came from one sample that was sequenced in a study of cytomegalovirus exposure and HLA in healthy donors. PCR amplification relied on 60 Vbeta primers (plus 13 Jbeta primers). Profiled with immunoSEQ multiplex PCR; TCRdb holds only in-frame clones, not every one. Of just over 95,000 clones in the sample, about four fifths were seen once. The sample comprised PBMCs. These receptors came from a human donor in good health.

The rearrangement links TRBV6-5 to TRBJ1-2; D is undetermined. The germline V gene has CDR1 MNHEY and CDR2 SVGAGI. The CDR3 runs to 13 residues. V was shortened by 5 bases and J by 4 bases, with 11 bases between the two germline ends. The CDR3 sequence is CASSPDMLYGYTF. DNA of the CDR3: TGTGCCAGCAGTCCCGACATGCTCTATGGCTACACCTTC.

This sequence joins TRBV5-1 and TRBJ2-3, with 7 bases that match TRBD1. The CDR3 is 14 residues long. The V and J ends lost 4 bases and 2 bases, in that order; junction bases with no gene match: 4. Germline V lookup: CDR1 SGHRS, CDR2 YFSETQ. The CDR3 DNA sequence: TGCGCCAGCAGCACCGGGACAGACACAGATACGCAGTATTTT. This encodes CASSTGTDTDTQYF.